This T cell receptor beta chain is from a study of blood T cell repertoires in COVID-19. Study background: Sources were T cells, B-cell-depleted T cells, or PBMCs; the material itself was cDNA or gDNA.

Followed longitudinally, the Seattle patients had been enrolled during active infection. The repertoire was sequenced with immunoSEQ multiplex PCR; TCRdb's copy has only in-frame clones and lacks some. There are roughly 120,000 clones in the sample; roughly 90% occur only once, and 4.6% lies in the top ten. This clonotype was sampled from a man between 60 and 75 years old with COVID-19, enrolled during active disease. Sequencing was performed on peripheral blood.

The CDR3 DNA sequence: TGTGCCAGCAGCTTGACAGGAGGGGACACTGAAGCTTTCTTT. Residues: CASSLTGGDTEAFF. This chain joins TRBV5-5 and TRBJ1-1, with a possible D match to TRBD1 (5 bases). The CDR3 has 14 amino acids. Trimming took 1 base from V and 3 from J, leaving 10 bases between them. Germline V gives CDR1 SGHKS, CDR2 YYEKEE (reference sequence).